This TCR beta chain was found in a study of blood T cell repertoires in COVID-19. Study information: Collection of acute and convalescent COVID-19 samples took place in the United States, Italy and Spain.

Under the authors' procedure: Estimated nucleated cell counts came from reference gene primer amplification. Sequencing used immunoSEQ multiplex PCR; TCRdb keeps in-frame clones, though not all of them. V and J calls plus clone size are reproduced from that table; the DNA served to infer D and trimming. The table has 250,000 to 300,000 clones, approximately 90% seen once. Germline V gene lookup returns CDR1 MNHNY and CDR2 SVGAGI (reference sequence). This CDR3 region has 12 residues. The ends were cut back, 9 bases at V and 3 bases at J, with 9 bases in the middle. In this sample, this clone turned up once.

This clonotype was sampled from a woman in her 50s who had recovered from COVID-19. Specimen: peripheral blood. The chain recombines TRBV6-6 with TRBJ1-3; D is unresolved. This CDR3 is CASITYGNTIYF. CDR3 DNA: TGTGCCAGTATAACATATGGAAACACCATATATTTT.